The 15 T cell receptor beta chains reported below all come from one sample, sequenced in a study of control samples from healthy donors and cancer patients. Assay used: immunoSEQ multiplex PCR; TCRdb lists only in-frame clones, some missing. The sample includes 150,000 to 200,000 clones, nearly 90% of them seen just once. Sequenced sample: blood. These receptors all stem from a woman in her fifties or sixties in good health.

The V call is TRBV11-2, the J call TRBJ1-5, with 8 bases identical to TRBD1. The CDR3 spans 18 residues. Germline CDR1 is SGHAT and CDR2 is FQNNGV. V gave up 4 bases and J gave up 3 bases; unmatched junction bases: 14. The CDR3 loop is CASSSPEGQEKSNQPQHF. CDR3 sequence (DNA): TGTGCCAGCAGCTCTCCCGAGGGACAGGAGAAATCCAATCAGCCCCAGCATTTT.

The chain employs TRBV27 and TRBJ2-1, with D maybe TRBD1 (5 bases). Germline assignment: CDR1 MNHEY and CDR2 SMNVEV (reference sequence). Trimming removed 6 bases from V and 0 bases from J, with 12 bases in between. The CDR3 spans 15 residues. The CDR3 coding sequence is TGTGCCAGCAGCGAGCAGGGTCACTCCTACAATGAGCAGTTCTTC. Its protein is CASSEQGHSYNEQFF.

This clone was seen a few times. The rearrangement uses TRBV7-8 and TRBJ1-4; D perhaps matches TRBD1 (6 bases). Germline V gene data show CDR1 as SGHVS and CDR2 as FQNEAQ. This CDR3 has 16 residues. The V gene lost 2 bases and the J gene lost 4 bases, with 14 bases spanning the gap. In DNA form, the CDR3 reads TGTGCCAGCAGCTTACAGGCGGGGGGGCGTAATGAAAAACTGTTTTTT. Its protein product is CASSLQAGGRNEKLFF.

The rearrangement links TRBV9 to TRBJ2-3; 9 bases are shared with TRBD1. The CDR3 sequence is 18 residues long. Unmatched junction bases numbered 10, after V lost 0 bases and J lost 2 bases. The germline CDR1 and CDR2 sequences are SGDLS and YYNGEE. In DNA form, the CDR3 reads TGTGCCAGCAGCGTAGTCCCTCGGACAGGGGTGCCCACAGATACGCAGTATTTT. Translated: CASSVVPRTGVPTDTQYF.

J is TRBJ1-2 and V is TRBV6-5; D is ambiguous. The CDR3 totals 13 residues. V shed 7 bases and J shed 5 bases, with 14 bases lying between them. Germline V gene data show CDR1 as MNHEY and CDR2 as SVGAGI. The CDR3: CASIPGLGYGYTF. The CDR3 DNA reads TGTGCCAGCATCCCCGGATTGGGATATGGCTACACCTTC.

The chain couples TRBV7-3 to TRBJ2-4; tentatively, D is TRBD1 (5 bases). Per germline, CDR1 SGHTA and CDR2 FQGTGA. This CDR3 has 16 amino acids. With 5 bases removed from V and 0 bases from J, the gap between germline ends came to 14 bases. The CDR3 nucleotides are TGTGCCAGCAGCACCCCAGACAGAATAGCCAAAAACATTCAGTACTTC. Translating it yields CASSTPDRIAKNIQYF.

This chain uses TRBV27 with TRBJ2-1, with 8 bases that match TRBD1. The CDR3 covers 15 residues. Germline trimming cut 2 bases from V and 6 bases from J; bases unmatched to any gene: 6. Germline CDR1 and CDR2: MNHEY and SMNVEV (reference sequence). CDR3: CASSLETGVTNEQFF. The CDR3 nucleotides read TGTGCCAGCAGTTTAGAGACAGGGGTTACCAATGAGCAGTTCTTC.

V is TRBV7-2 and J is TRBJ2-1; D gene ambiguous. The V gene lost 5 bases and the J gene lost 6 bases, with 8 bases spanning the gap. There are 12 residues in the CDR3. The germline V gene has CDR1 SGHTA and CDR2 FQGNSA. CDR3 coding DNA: TGTGCCAGCAGCCTTATACTCAATGAGCAGTTCTTC. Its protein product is CASSLILNEQFF.

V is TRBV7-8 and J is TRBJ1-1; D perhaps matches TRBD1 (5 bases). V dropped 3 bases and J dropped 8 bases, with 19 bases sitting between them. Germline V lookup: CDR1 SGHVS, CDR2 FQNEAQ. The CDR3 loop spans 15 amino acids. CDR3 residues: CASSFGKGVGGEAFF. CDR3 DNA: TGTGCCAGCAGCTTTGGGAAAGGGGTAGGAGGGGAAGCTTTCTTT. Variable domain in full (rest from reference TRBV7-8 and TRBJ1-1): GAGVSQSPRYKVAKRGQDVALRCDPISGHVSLFWYQQALGQGPEFLTYFQNEAQLDKSGLPSDRFFAERPEGSVSTLKIQRTQQEDSAVYLCASSFGKGVGGEAFFGQGTRLTVV.

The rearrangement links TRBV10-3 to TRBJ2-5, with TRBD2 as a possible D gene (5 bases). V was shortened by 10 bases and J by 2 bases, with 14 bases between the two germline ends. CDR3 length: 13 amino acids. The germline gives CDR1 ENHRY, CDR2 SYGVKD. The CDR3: CATQPERQETQYF. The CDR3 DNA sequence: TGTGCCACCCAGCCCGAGCGGCAAGAGACCCAGTACTTC.

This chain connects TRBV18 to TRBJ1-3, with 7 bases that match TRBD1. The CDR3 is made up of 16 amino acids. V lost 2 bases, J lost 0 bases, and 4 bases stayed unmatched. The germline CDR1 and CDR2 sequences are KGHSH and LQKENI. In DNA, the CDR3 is TGTGCCAGCTCACCAGGACAGGCGGGCTCTGGAAACACCATATATTTT. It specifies CASSPGQAGSGNTIYF.

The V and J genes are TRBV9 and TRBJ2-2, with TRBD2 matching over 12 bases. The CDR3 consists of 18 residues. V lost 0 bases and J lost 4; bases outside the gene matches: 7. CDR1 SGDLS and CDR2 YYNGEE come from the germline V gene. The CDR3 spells CASSVGLAGDPSTGELFF. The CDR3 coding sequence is TGTGCCAGCAGCGTAGGACTAGCGGGAGACCCTAGCACCGGGGAGCTGTTTTTT.

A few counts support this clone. The DNA of the CDR3 is TGTGCCAGCAGTTTACCCGGGGGGCCCAATGAAAAACTGTTTTTT. Amino acid sequence: CASSLPGGPNEKLFF. J is TRBJ1-4 and V is TRBV28; D is possibly TRBD1 (6 bases). Germline lookup yields CDR1 MDHEN and CDR2 SYDVKM. V was clipped by 2 bases and J by 5 bases, with 12 bases between them. The CDR3 covers 15 residues. Looking up the rest from reference TRBV28 and TRBJ1-4 gives the full variable domain: DVKVTQSSRYLVKRTGEKVFLECVQDMDHENMFWYRQDPGLGLRLIYFSYDVKMKEKGDIPEGYSVSREKKERFSLILESASTNQTSMYLCASSLPGGPNEKLFFGSGTQLSVL.

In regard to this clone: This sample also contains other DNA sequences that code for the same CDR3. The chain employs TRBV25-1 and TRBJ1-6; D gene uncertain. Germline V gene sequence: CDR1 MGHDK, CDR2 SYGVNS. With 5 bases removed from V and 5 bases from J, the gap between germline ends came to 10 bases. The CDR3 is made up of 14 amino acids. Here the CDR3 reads CASSSGLHNSPLHF. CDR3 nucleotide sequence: TGTGCCAGCAGTTCTGGACTGCATAATTCACCCCTCCACTTT.

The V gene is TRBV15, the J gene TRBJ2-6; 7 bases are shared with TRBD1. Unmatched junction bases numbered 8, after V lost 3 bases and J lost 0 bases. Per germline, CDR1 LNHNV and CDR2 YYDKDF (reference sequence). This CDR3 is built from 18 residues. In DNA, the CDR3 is TGTGCCACCAGCAGGGAGACAGGGTTGAGCTCTGGGGCCAACGTCCTGACTTTC. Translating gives CATSRETGLSSGANVLTF.